A selection of T cell receptor beta chains follows, all from one sample in a study of beta chain features in type 1 diabetes. The protocol was immunoSEQ multiplex PCR, while the TCRdb copy is restricted to in-frame clones and leaves out a portion. This table has approximately 250,000 clones, less than 15% appearing once. The sample comprised naive CD4+ T cells from blood. The receptor set was obtained from a middle-aged woman in good health. CDR3s include the opening cysteine and the closing phenylalanine or tryptophan. D genes are given only for firm matches. The listing skips clone size in some rows; elsewhere it reads once, few, many or a size class.

D | J | V | size | CDR3 | DNA
TRBD1 | TRBJ1-5 | TRBV6-5 | NA | CASRYLGTGNNQPQHF | TGTGCCAGCAGGTACCTCGGGACAGGGAACAATCAGCCCCAGCATTTT
NA | TRBJ2-3 | TRBV9 | few | CASGELDTQYF | TGTGCCAGCGGGGAGTTGGATACGCAGTATTTT
TRBD1 | TRBJ1-2 | TRBV7-9 | few | CASSSGQGYGYTF | TGTGCCAGCAGCTCGGGACAGGGTTATGGCTACACCTTC
TRBD1 | TRBJ1-1 | TRBV4-2 | few | CASSHPQGHTEAFF | TGTGCCAGCAGCCACCCACAGGGGCACACTGAAGCTTTCTTT
NA | TRBJ2-2 | TRBV15 | few | CATRGAHVTGELFF | TGTGCCACCCGGGGGGCCCACGTGACCGGGGAGCTGTTTTTT
NA | TRBJ2-7 | TRBV4-2 | few | CASSQRSGSVHYEQYF | TGTGCCAGCAGCCAACGTTCAGGTTCAGTCCACTACGAGCAGTACTTC
TRBD1 | TRBJ1-2 | TRBV6-1 | NA | CASSESGRGLYGYTF | TGTGCCAGCAGTGAATCTGGCAGGGGGTTGTATGGCTACACCTTC
TRBD1 | TRBJ2-5 | TRBV18 | NA | CASSAPGQQETQYF | TGTGCCAGCTCAGCTCCGGGACAGCAAGAGACCCAGTACTTC
TRBD2 | TRBJ2-3 | TRBV7-2 | NA | CASSSTSFTDTQYF | TGTGCCAGCAGCTCGACTAGCTTCACAGATACGCAGTATTTT
TRBD1 | TRBJ2-7 | TRBV28 | NA | CASSLRTGGIGEQYF | TGTGCCAGCAGTTTACGGACAGGGGGCATCGGCGAGCAGTACTTC
TRBD1 | TRBJ1-2 | TRBV4-3 | NA | CASSQDLGLRGSIKNYGYTF | TGCGCCAGCAGCCAAGATTTAGGGCTCAGGGGGTCCATCAAGAACTATGGCTACACCTTC
TRBD1 | TRBJ1-1 | TRBV7-9 | few | CASSLARPGQGKTEAFF | TGTGCCAGCAGCTTAGCTCGGCCCGGACAGGGGAAAACTGAAGCTTTCTTT
TRBD2 | TRBJ2-3 | TRBV20-1 | few | CSAVGGGSQYF | TGCAGTGCTGTCGGGGGGGGCTCGCAGTATTTT
TRBD2 | TRBJ2-2 | TRBV5-1 | few | CASSFTGTSGVNTGELFF | TGCGCCAGCAGTTTTACCGGGACTAGCGGGGTGAACACCGGGGAGCTGTTTTTT
TRBD1 | TRBJ2-5 | TRBV6-1 | NA | CASKPGQGARETQYF | TGTGCCAGCAAACCGGGACAGGGGGCCAGAGAGACCCAGTACTTC
NA | TRBJ1-5 | TRBV5-1 | few | CASSLNGANQPQHF | TGCGCCAGCAGCTTGAATGGGGCTAATCAGCCCCAGCATTTT
NA | TRBJ2-3 | TRBV5-1 | few | CASRGGQGADTQYF | TGCGCCAGCAGAGGGGGGCAGGGGGCAGATACGCAGTATTTT
NA | TRBJ1-2 | TRBV7-2 | many | CASSFLLRDRNYGYTF | TGTGCCAGCAGCTTCCTACTCAGGGATAGGAACTATGGCTACACCTTC
TRBD1 | TRBJ2-1 | TRBV19 | few | CATSVYDRGSYYNEQFF | TGTGCCACCTCCGTGTATGACAGGGGGTCCTACTACAATGAGCAGTTCTTC
TRBD2 | TRBJ2-7 | TRBV15 | NA | CATRLAGGPYEQYF | TGTGCCACCAGACTAGCGGGGGGCCCCTACGAGCAGTACTTC
NA | TRBJ2-7 | TRBV7-2 | few | CASSPRLSRAGEQYF | TGTGCCAGCAGCCCCCGTTTGTCACGAGCGGGCGAGCAGTACTTC
NA | TRBJ1-4 | TRBV16 | NA | CASSPPGVNEKLFF | TGTGCCAGCAGCCCGCCGGGAGTTAATGAAAAACTGTTTTTT
NA | TRBJ2-5 | TRBV18 | NA | CASSPPSQETQYF | TGTGCCAGCTCACCACCCAGCCAAGAGACCCAGTACTTC
NA | TRBJ2-5 | TRBV7-6 | many | CASSLGFRETQYF | TGTGCCAGCAGCTTAGGTTTTAGAGAGACCCAGTACTTC
NA | TRBJ2-3 | TRBV9 | NA | CASSVTSTDTQYF | TGTGCCAGCAGCGTAACTAGCACAGATACGCAGTATTTT
TRBD2 | TRBJ2-1 | TRBV2 | once | CASSKTGSGSSYNEQFF | TGTGCCAGCAGTAAGACGGGGAGCGGGAGCTCCTACAATGAGCAGTTCTTC
NA | TRBJ2-5 | TRBV15 | NA | CATSREGGIGEETQYF | TGTGCCACCAGCAGAGAGGGCGGGATTGGGGAAGAGACCCAGTACTTC
TRBD1 | TRBJ1-1 | TRBV5-4 | few | CASSYDRGPNTEAFF | TGTGCCAGCAGCTACGACAGGGGGCCTAACACTGAAGCTTTCTTT
TRBD2 | TRBJ2-7 | TRBV15 | NA | CATSARTSGVSYEQYF | TGTGCCACCAGCGCCCGGACTAGCGGGGTCTCCTACGAGCAGTACTTC
NA | TRBJ2-1 | TRBV9 | NA | CASSVVIHNEQFF | TGTGCCAGCAGCGTAGTTATTCACAATGAGCAGTTCTTC
TRBD1 | TRBJ1-5 | TRBV29-1 | NA | CSVGTENQPQHF | TGCAGCGTCGGGACAGAAAATCAGCCCCAGCATTTT
NA | TRBJ2-2 | TRBV7-2 | NA | CASSLLLTGELFF | TGTGCCAGCAGCTTGCTACTTACCGGGGAGCTGTTTTTT
TRBD1 | TRBJ1-2 | TRBV15 | few | CATKGQGYGYTF | TGTGCCACCAAGGGACAGGGCTATGGCTACACCTTC
NA | TRBJ1-2 | TRBV6-5 | few | CASSYGQRYGYTF | TGTGCCAGCAGTTATGGACAGCGCTATGGCTACACCTTC
NA | TRBJ1-1 | TRBV5-1 | NA | CASSLTVNTEAFF | TGCGCCAGCAGCTTGACAGTTAACACTGAAGCTTTCTTT
TRBD1 | TRBJ2-3 | TRBV9 | few | CASSVADRGSDTQYF | TGTGCCAGCAGCGTAGCGGACAGGGGTTCAGATACGCAGTATTTT
NA | TRBJ1-6 | TRBV9 | NA | CASSVAGRELSPLHF | TGTGCCAGCAGCGTAGCGGGCAGGGAACTCTCACCCCTCCACTTT
TRBD2 | TRBJ2-1 | TRBV14 | NA | CASRTSGGPDNEQFF | TGTGCCAGCAGAACTAGCGGGGGGCCTGACAATGAGCAGTTCTTC
NA | TRBJ2-1 | TRBV6-6 | NA | CASSYLAGTYNEQFF | TGTGCCAGCAGTTACCTTGCGGGGACCTACAATGAGCAGTTCTTC
TRBD1 | TRBJ1-6 | TRBV27 | few | CATRPDRGNSPLHF | TGTGCCACCCGGCCGGACAGGGGAAATTCACCCCTCCACTTT
NA | TRBJ1-2 | TRBV19 | NA | CASSIDGGANYGYTF | TGTGCCAGTAGTATAGATGGTGGAGCGAACTATGGCTACACCTTC
TRBD1 | TRBJ1-5 | TRBV29-1 | few | CSVGQGGNQPQHF | TGCAGCGTTGGACAGGGCGGCAATCAGCCCCAGCATTTT
TRBD2 | TRBJ2-1 | TRBV7-9 | NA | CASSFGLAGGIVYNEQFF | TGTGCCAGCAGCTTCGGACTAGCGGGGGGTATCGTCTACAATGAGCAGTTCTTC
TRBD2 | TRBJ2-7 | TRBV12-5 | few | CASGRLAGAYEQYF | TGTGCTAGTGGACGACTAGCGGGGGCCTACGAGCAGTACTTC
NA | TRBJ2-3 | TRBV2 | once | CASIDGASDTQYF | TGTGCCAGCATCGATGGGGCTTCGGATACGCAGTATTTT
NA | TRBJ2-1 | TRBV7-2 | few | CASSSREDNEQFF | TGTGCCAGCAGCTCCCGTGAGGACAATGAGCAGTTCTTC
NA | TRBJ1-5 | TRBV6-5 | NA | CASSYRPTSDQPQHF | TGTGCCAGCAGTTACAGGCCTACTAGTGATCAGCCCCAGCATTTT
TRBD1 | TRBJ1-1 | TRBV5-1 | NA | CASSPDRGHHTEAFF | TGCGCCAGCAGCCCGGACAGGGGGCATCACACTGAAGCTTTCTTT
TRBD1 | TRBJ2-5 | TRBV7-6 | few | CASSPWTGVQETQYF | TGTGCCAGCAGCCCATGGACAGGGGTGCAAGAGACCCAGTACTTC